Shown below are 17 T cell receptor beta chains from a single sample sequenced in a study of beta chain features in type 1 diabetes. The antigens for these receptors are not known. Broader study findings: Shortening that was moderate but significant affected the TCRB CDR3s of Type 1 diabetes patients in all four CD4+ subsets.

Investigators reverse transcribed all isolated RNA, so they sequenced expressed TCRB transcripts. TCRdb's copy holds only in-frame clones and misses some; the assay was immunoSEQ multiplex PCR. The sample has more than 150,000 clones, approximately 8.8% seen once. Sample: central memory CD4+ T cells from blood. The receptor set was obtained from a woman aged 30 to 39 with type 1 diabetes.

This clone has just a few counts. The genes are TRBV4-1 and TRBJ1-5; possibly TRBD1 for D (6 bases). CDR3 length: 19 amino acids. With 1 base removed from V and 1 base from J, the gap between germline ends came to 20 bases. Per the germline V gene, CDR1 is MGHRA and CDR2 is YSYEKL. In DNA, the CDR3 is TGCGCCAGCAGCCAAGCCCCGCCTACCGGGACAAAAAGCAATCAGCCCCAGCATTTT. It translates to CASSQAPPTGTKSNQPQHF.

This clone was detected only once. This chain joins TRBV5-1 and TRBJ2-5; D may be TRBD2 (5 bases). V lost 1 base and J 4 bases, leaving 17 bases between the germline ends. CDR1 and CDR2 from the germline V gene are SGHRS and YFSETQ. The CDR3 consists of 16 residues. CDR3 region: CASSLSGRTGGETQYF. CDR3 nucleotides: TGCGCCAGCAGCTTGTCGGGCAGGACTGGCGGAGAGACCCAGTACTTC.

The V and J genes are TRBV6-4 and TRBJ2-3; no firm D call. V dropped 0 bases and J dropped 2 bases, with 9 bases sitting between them. The CDR3 length is 15 residues. The germline V gene has CDR1 MRHNA and CDR2 SNTAGT. As DNA, the CDR3 is TGTGCCAGCAGTGACTCCCCGAGACTCACAGATACGCAGTATTTT. Its protein product is CASSDSPRLTDTQYF.

This clone turned up a few times. The gene calls are TRBV2 and TRBJ2-1; possibly TRBD2 for D (6 bases). Germline CDR1 is SNHLY and CDR2 is FYNNEI. Deletions cut 6 bases from V and 12 bases from J, with 21 bases between. This CDR3 has 14 amino acids. The CDR3 sequence: CASRGDFFNEGQFF. The DNA of the CDR3 is TGTGCCAGCAGGGGGGACTTCTTCAATGAGGGGCAGTTCTTC.

V gene TRBV27 combines with J gene TRBJ2-7; a weak D match, TRBD1 (6 bases). Trimming cost V 6 bases and J 0 bases, with 15 bases left between them. The CDR3 runs 15 residues. Per the germline V gene, CDR1 is MNHEY and CDR2 is SMNVEV (reference sequence). DNA for the CDR3: TGTGCCAGCAGAATGCCGGGACATAGCTCCTACGAGCAGTACTTC. Its protein is CASRMPGHSSYEQYF.

This rearrangement joins TRBV7-9 to TRBJ2-7, with TRBD2 matching over 9 bases. The V and J ends lost 5 bases and 7 bases, in that order; junction bases with no gene match: 6. CDR3 length: 13 residues. Germline CDR1 is SEHNR and CDR2 is FQNEAQ (reference sequence). CDR3 nucleotide sequence: TGTGCCAGCAGCCCTACAACTAGCGGGGAGCAGTACTTC. The encoded protein is CASSPTTSGEQYF.

The chain links TRBV5-1 to TRBJ2-7; 7 bases line up with TRBD1. Germline lookup yields CDR1 SGHRS and CDR2 YFSETQ. V shed 0 bases, J shed 2 bases, and the junction held 2 bases outside the gene matches. This CDR3 comprises 14 residues. This CDR3 is CASSLGQGPYEQYF. The CDR3 nucleotides read TGCGCCAGCAGCTTGGGACAGGGCCCCTACGAGCAGTACTTC.

This clone came up a few times. The rearrangement uses TRBV5-1 and TRBJ2-1; 11 bases are a match to TRBD1. The germline CDR1 and CDR2 sequences are SGHRS and YFSETQ. This CDR3 spans 16 amino acids. Unmatched junction bases numbered 8, after V lost 4 bases and J lost 5 bases. The CDR3 sequence: CASSPSPGQGDNEQFF. CDR3 in DNA: TGCGCCAGCAGCCCCTCCCCGGGACAGGGGGACAATGAGCAGTTCTTC.

The chain carries TRBV30 and TRBJ2-5; 11 positions agree with TRBD2. This CDR3 has 15 residues. Trimming took 8 bases from V and 5 from J; bases not matched to a gene: 13. Germline lookup yields CDR1 GTSNPN and CDR2 SVGIG (reference sequence). CDR3 region: CAGHRIAGGRETQYF. For the CDR3, the DNA is TGTGCCGGGCATCGTATAGCGGGGGGGCGGGAGACCCAGTACTTC.

This clone appeared a few times. V is TRBV27 and J is TRBJ2-1; weak D call: TRBD2 (6 bases). The CDR3 is 17 amino acids. Trimming cost V 0 bases and J 7 bases, with 19 bases left between them. Germline CDR1 is MNHEY and CDR2 is SMNVEV (reference sequence). CDR3 region: CASSLSPRGAGYNEQFF. CDR3 sequence (DNA): TGTGCCAGCAGTTTATCGCCTAGGGGAGCGGGTTATAATGAGCAGTTCTTC.

The chain joins TRBV5-1 to TRBJ1-2; the match to TRBD1 covers 7 bases. This CDR3 has 15 residues. Trimming cost V 4 bases and J 3 bases; bases outside gene matches: 9. The germline CDR1 and CDR2 sequences are SGHRS and YFSETQ. CDR3 DNA sequence: TGCGCCAGCAGCCTGGGGACAGTGGAAGACTATGGCTACACCTTC. Translating gives CASSLGTVEDYGYTF.

The sample holds a few counts of this clone. The CDR3 is CASSPRDSLSYNEQFF. The CDR3 region has the DNA TGTGCCAGCAGCCCCCGGGATAGCCTCTCCTACAATGAGCAGTTCTTC. The J gene is TRBJ2-1, the V gene TRBV7-2, with D perhaps TRBD2 (5 bases). Per germline, CDR1 SGHTA and CDR2 FQGNSA. V was shortened by 5 bases and J by 0 bases, with 14 bases between the two germline ends. The CDR3 is 16 residues long.

This chain links TRBV5-4 with TRBJ2-3; 8 bases are shared with TRBD2. The germline CDR1 and CDR2 sequences are SGHNT and YYREEE (reference sequence). V lost 4 bases and J lost 5; bases outside the gene matches: 12. This CDR3 contains 16 residues. DNA of the CDR3: TGTGCCAGCAGCCGTGTACATAGCGGGAAGGGAGATACGCAGTATTTT. Translated: CASSRVHSGKGDTQYF. The full variable domain, with the rest looked up from reference TRBV5-4 and TRBJ2-3, is ETGVTQSPTHLIKTRGQQVTLRCSSQSGHNTVSWYQQALGQGPQFIFQYYREEENGRGNFPPRFSGLQFPNYSSELNVNALELDDSALYLCASSRVHSGKGDTQYFGPGTRLTVL.

In its sample, this clone was seen a few times. The V call is TRBV14, the J call TRBJ2-1; TRBD2 aligns across 11 bases. The ends lost 0 bases at V and 12 bases at J; junction bases unmatched: 4. CDR3 length: 14 amino acids. CDR1 and CDR2 (germline): SGHDN, FVKESK. The CDR3 here is CASSQDTSGGRQFF. The CDR3, as DNA: TGTGCCAGCAGCCAAGATACTAGCGGGGGACGGCAGTTCTTC.

This sequence joins TRBV9 and TRBJ2-2, with D unclear. V was shortened by 6 bases and J by 6 bases, with 18 bases between the two germline ends. Germline V lookup: CDR1 SGDLS, CDR2 YYNGEE. CDR3 length equals 15 residues. CDR3 bases: TGTGCCAGCAACCCCCTAGTCGGCCCACCCGGGGAGCTGTTTTTT. Protein product: CASNPLVGPPGELFF. Full variable domain (rest looked up from reference TRBV9 and TRBJ2-2): DSGVTQTPKHLITATGQRVTLRCSPRSGDLSVYWYQQSLDQGLQFLIQYYNGEERAKGNILERFSAQQFPDLHSELNLSSLELGDSALYFCASNPLVGPPGELFFGEGSRLTVL.

This clone was recorded a few times. The DNA for the CDR3 is TGCGCCAGCAGCCCTATTGGACTAGCGGGACGGGGAGATACGCAGTATTTT. It translates to CASSPIGLAGRGDTQYF. The gene calls are TRBV5-1 and TRBJ2-3; TRBD2 agrees at 12 bases. Trimming removed 4 bases from V and 5 bases from J; junction bases left unmatched: 11. Looked up from germline, CDR1 is SGHRS and CDR2 is YFSETQ. CDR3 length: 17 residues.

This clone was seen a handful of times. CDR3 region: CASSPVFLPGYEQYF. The CDR3 nucleotides read TGTGCCAGTAGTCCCGTATTTCTCCCCGGCTACGAGCAGTACTTC. The chain uses TRBV19 and TRBJ2-7; D not resolved. Trimming removed 5 bases at V and 3 bases at J, with 17 bases between. This CDR3 is 15 amino acids long. From germline, CDR1 is LNHDA and CDR2 SQIVND (reference sequence).